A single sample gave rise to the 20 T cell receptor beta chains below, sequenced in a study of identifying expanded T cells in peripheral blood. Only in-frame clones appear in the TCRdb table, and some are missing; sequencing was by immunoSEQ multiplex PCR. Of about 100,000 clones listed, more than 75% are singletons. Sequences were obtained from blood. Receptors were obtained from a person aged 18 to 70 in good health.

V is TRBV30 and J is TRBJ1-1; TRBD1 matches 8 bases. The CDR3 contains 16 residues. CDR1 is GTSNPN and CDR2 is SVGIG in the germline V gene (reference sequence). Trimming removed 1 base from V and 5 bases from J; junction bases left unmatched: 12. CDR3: CAWSGSPTGVKTEAFF. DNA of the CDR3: TGTGCCTGGAGTGGATCACCGACAGGGGTAAAAACTGAAGCTTTCTTT. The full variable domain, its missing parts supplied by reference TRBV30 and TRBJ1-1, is SQTIHQWPATLVQPVGSPLSLECTVEGTSNPNLYWYRQAAGRGLQLLFYSVGIGQISSEVPQNLSASRPQDRQFILSSKKLLLSDSGFYLCAWSGSPTGVKTEAFFGQGTRLTVV.

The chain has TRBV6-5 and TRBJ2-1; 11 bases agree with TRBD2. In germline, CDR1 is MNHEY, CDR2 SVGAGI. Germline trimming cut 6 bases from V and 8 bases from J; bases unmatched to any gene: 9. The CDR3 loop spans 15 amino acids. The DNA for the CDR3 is TGTGCCAGCAGAGTACTAGCGGGGGTAGTGGATGAGCAGTTCTTC. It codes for CASRVLAGVVDEQFF.

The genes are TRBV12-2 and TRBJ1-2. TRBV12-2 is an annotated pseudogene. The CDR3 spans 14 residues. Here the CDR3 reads CASRFVLRSYGYTF. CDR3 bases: TGTGCAAGTCGCTTTGTTTTGAGAAGCTATGGCTACACCTTC.

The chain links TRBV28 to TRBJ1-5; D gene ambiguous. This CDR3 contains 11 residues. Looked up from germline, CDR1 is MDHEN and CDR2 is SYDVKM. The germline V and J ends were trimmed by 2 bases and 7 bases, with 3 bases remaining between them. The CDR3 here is CASSLNQPQHF. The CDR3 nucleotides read TGTGCCAGCAGTTTAAACCAGCCCCAGCATTTT.

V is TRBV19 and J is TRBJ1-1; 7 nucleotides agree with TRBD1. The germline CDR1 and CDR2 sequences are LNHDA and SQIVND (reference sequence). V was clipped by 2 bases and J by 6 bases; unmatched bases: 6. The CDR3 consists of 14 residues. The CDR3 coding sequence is TGTGCCAGTAGTATATGGACAGGAGAACCTGAAGCTTTCTTT. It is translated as CASSIWTGEPEAFF.

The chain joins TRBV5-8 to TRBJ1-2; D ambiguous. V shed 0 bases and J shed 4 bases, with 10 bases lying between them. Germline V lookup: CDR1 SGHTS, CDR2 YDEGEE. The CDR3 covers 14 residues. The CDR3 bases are TGTGCCAGCAGCTTGGCGGAGCGGTTCTATGGCTACACCTTC. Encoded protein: CASSLAERFYGYTF.

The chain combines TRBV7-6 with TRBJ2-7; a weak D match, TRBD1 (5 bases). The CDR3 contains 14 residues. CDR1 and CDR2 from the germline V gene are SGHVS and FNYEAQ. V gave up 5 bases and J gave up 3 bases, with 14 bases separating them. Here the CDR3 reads CASSPRPGRYEQYF. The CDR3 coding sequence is TGTGCCAGCAGCCCTCGCCCAGGGCGCTACGAGCAGTACTTC.

The CDR3 region has the DNA TGTGCCAGCAGCGTTCGACAGGGTGGGGGAGAGACCCAGTACTTC. Translation: CASSVRQGGGETQYF. The chain combines TRBV7-9 with TRBJ2-5, with 7 bases lining up with TRBD1. V gave up 5 bases and J gave up 4 bases; unmatched junction bases: 10. The CDR3 runs to 15 residues. Germline V gene sequence: CDR1 SEHNR, CDR2 FQNEAQ (reference sequence).

Written as DNA, the CDR3 is TGCGCCAGCAGCCAAGAACTGTCCAGGTCGAACTATGGCTACACCTTC. This translates into CASSQELSRSNYGYTF. V gene TRBV4-1 combines with J gene TRBJ1-2; D uncertain. Germline V gene sequence: CDR1 MGHRA, CDR2 YSYEKL. CDR3 length: 16 residues. Trimming cost V 0 bases and J 2 bases, with 13 bases left between them.

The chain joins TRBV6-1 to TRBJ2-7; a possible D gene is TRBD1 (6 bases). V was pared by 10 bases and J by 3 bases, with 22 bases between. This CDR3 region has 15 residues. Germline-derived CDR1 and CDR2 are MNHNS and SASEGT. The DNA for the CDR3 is TGTGCCACCTCCCCGGGGACAAACTTCTTCTACGAGCAGTACTTC. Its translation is CATSPGTNFFYEQYF.

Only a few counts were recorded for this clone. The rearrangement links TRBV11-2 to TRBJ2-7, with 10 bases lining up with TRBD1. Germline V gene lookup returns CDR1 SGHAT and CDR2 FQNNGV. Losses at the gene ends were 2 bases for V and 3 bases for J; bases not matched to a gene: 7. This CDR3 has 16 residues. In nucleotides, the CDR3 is TGTGCCAGCAGCTTAATGCCGGGACAGGGGATCTACGAGCAGTACTTC. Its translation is CASSLMPGQGIYEQYF.

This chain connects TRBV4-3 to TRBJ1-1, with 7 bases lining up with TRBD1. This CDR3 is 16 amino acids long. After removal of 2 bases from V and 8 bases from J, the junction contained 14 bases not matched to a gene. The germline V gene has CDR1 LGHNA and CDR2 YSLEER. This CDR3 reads CASSQNPRDRLWEAFF. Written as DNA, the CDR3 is TGCGCCAGCAGCCAAAACCCCCGGGACAGACTATGGGAAGCTTTCTTT.

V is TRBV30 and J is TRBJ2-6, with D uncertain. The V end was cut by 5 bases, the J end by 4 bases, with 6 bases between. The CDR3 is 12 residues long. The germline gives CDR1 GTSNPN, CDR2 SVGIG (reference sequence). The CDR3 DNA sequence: TGTGCCTGGTCTACCGGGGCCAACGTCCTGACTTTC. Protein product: CAWSTGANVLTF.

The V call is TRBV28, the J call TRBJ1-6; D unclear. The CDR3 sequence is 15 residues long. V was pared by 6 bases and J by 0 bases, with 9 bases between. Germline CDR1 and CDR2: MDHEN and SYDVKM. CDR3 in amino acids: CASRSATSYNSPLHF. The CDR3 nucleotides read TGTGCCAGCAGGTCCGCCACCTCCTATAATTCACCCCTCCACTTT.

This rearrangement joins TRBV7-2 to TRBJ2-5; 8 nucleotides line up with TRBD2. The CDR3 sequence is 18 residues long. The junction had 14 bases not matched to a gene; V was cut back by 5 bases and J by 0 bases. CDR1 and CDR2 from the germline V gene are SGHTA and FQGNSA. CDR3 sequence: CASSLGLSGVKYQETQYF. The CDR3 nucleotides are TGTGCCAGCAGCCTGGGCCTTAGCGGGGTAAAGTACCAAGAGACCCAGTACTTC.

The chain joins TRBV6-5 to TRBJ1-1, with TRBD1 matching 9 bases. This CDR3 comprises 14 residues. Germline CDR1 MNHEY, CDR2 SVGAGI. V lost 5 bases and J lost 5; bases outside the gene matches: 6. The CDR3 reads CASSQTGGRTEAFF. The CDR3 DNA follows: TGTGCCAGCAGTCAGACAGGGGGGAGGACTGAAGCTTTCTTT.

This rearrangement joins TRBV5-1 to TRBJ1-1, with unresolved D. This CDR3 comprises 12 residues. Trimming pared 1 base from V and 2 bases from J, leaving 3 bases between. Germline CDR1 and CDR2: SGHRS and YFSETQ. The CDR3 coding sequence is TGCGCCAGCAGCTTGACAAACACTGAAGCTTTCTTT. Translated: CASSLTNTEAFF.

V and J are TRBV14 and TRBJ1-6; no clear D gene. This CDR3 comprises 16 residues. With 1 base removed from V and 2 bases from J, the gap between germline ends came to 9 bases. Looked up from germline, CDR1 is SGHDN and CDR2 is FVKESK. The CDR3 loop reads CASSQAPEAYNSPLHF. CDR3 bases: TGTGCCAGCAGCCAAGCTCCGGAAGCCTATAATTCACCCCTCCACTTT. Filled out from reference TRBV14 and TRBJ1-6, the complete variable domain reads EAGVTQFPSHSVIEKGQTVTLRCDPISGHDNLYWYRRVMGKEIKFLLHFVKESKQDESGMPNNRFLAERTGGTYSTLKVQPAELEDSGVYFCASSQAPEAYNSPLHFGNGTRLTVT.

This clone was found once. The CDR3 reads CASSQEDFGQPQHF. As DNA, the CDR3 is TGCGCCAGCAGCCAAGAGGACTTCGGTCAGCCCCAGCATTTT. The J gene is TRBJ1-5, the V gene TRBV4-1; D not certain. Trimming took off 0 bases at V and 6 bases at J, with 9 bases between the two ends. CDR1 and CDR2 from the germline V gene are MGHRA and YSYEKL. This CDR3 region has 14 residues.

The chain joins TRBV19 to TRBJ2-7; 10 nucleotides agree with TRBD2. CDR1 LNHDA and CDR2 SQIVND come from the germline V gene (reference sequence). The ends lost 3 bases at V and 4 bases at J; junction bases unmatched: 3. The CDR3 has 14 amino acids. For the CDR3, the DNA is TGTGCCAGTAGTATTAGCGGGAGGTGGTACGAGCAGTACTTC. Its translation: CASSISGRWYEQYF.